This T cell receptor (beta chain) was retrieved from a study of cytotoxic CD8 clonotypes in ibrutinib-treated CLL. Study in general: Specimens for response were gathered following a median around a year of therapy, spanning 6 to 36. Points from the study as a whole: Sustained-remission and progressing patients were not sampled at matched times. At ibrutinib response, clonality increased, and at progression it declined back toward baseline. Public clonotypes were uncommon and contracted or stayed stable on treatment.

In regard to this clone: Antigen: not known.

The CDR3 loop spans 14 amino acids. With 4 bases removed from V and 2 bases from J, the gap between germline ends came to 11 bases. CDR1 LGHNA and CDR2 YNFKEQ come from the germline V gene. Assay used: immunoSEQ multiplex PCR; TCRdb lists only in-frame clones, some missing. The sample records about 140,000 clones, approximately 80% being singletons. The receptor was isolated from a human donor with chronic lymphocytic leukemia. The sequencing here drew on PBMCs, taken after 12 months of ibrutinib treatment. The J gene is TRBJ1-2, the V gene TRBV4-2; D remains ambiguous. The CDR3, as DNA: TGTGCCAGCAGCCTCCGGACGGGGAACTATGGCTACACCTTC. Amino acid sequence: CASSLRTGNYGYTF.